These T cell receptor beta chains were read from a single sample in a study of cytomegalovirus exposure and HLA in healthy donors. The data were produced by immunoSEQ multiplex PCR, yet TCRdb's version contains in-frame clones alone and is incomplete. The table lists around 130,000 clones, approximately 77% of them singletons, with 0.94% in the top ten. Input material: PBMCs. The source of these receptors is a woman between 55 and 75 years old in good health and CMV-seronegative. CDR3s include the opening cysteine and the closing phenylalanine or tryptophan. The D gene is left open where the match is weak. Not all rows give a size; the values are once, few, many and, for expanded clones, a class.

v_call	d_call	j_call	clone_size	cdr3_aa	cdr3_nt
TRBV7-9	TRBD1	TRBJ1-1	-	CASSLTGGATEAFF	TGTGCCAGCAGCTTGACAGGGGGCGCGACTGAAGCTTTCTTT
TRBV7-3	TRBD2	TRBJ2-7	-	CASSSGLAGSYEQYF	TGTGCCAGCAGCTCAGGACTAGCGGGTAGCTACGAGCAGTACTTC
TRBV19	-	TRBJ2-1	-	CASSLIAASSYNEQFF	TGTGCCAGTAGTTTGATAGCAGCAAGCTCCTACAATGAGCAGTTCTTC
TRBV4-1	TRBD1	TRBJ1-1	-	CASSRTGGLNTEAFF	TGCGCCAGCAGCCGAACAGGGGGATTGAACACTGAAGCTTTCTTT
TRBV28	-	TRBJ1-2	few	CASTVSWGGNYGYTF	TGTGCCAGCACCGTATCCTGGGGGGGTAACTATGGCTACACCTTC
TRBV9	TRBD1	TRBJ1-3	-	CASSVQGAGNTIYF	TGTGCCAGCAGCGTCCAGGGGGCGGGCAACACCATATATTTT
TRBV29-1	-	TRBJ2-2	-	CSVQGTTGELFF	TGCAGCGTCCAGGGTACCACCGGGGAGCTGTTTTTT
TRBV6-1	TRBD1	TRBJ1-5	few	CASSGGQGGQPQHF	TGTGCCAGCAGTGGGGGACAGGGTGGACAGCCCCAGCATTTT
TRBV6-5	-	TRBJ1-1	-	CASSYYSVSTGTEAFF	TGTGCCAGCAGTTACTATTCAGTATCCACGGGCACTGAAGCTTTCTTT
TRBV11-2	TRBD1	TRBJ2-2	-	CASSPSPWTGSNTGELFF	TGTGCCAGCAGCCCCTCCCCCTGGACAGGGTCGAACACCGGGGAGCTGTTTTTT
TRBV28	TRBD1	TRBJ2-7	-	CASSFRQGREQYF	TGTGCCAGCAGTTTTAGACAGGGGAGGGAGCAGTACTTC
TRBV11-2	TRBD2	TRBJ2-2	-	CASSTVRGGPTGELFF	TGTGCCAGCAGCACCGTACGGGGGGGCCCCACCGGGGAGCTGTTTTTT